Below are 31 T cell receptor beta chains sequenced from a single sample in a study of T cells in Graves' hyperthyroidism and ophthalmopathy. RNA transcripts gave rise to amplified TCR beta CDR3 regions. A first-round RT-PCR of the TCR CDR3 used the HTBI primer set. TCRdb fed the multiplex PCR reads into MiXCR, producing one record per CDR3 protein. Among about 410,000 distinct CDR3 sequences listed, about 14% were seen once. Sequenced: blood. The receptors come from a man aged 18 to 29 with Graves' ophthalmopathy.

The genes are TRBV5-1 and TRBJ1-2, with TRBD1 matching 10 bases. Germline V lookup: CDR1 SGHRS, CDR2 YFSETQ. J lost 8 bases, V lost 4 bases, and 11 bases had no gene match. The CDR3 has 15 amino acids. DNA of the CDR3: TGCGCCAGCAGCGTGGGACAGGGGTCCGTGAAAGGCTACACCTTC. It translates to CASSVGQGSVKGYTF.

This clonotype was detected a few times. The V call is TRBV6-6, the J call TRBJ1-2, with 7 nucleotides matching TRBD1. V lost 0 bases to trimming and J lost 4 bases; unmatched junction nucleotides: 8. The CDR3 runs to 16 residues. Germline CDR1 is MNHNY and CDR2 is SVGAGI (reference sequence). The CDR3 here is CASSYSRQGGSYGYTF. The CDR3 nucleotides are TGTGCCAGCAGTTACTCACGACAGGGAGGCAGCTATGGCTACACCTTC.

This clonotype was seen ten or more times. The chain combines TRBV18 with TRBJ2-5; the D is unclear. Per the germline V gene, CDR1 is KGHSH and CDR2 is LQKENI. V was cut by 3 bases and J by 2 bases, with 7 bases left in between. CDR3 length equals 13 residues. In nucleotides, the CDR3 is TGTGCCAGCTCACCGGTTGATCAAGAGACCCAGTACTTC. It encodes CASSPVDQETQYF.

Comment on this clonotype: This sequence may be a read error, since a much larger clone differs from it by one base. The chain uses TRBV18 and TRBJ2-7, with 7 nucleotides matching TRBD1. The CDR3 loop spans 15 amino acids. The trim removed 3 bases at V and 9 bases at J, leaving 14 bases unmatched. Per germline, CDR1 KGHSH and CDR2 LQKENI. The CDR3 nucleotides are TGTGCCAGCTCACCGGGAAACAGACAGGGAAACGGGCAGTACTTC. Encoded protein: CASSPGNRQGNGQYF.

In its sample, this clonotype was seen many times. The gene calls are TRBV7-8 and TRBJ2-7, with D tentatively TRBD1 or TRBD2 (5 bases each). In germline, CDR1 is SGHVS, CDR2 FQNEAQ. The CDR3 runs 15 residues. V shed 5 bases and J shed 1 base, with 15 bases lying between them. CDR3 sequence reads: CASSAFEGSSYEQYF. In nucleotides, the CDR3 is TGTGCCAGCAGCGCCTTTGAGGGGTCATCCTACGAGCAGTACTTC. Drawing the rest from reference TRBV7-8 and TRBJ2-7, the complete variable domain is GAGVSQSPRYKVAKRGQDVALRCDPISGHVSLFWYQQALGQGPEFLTYFQNEAQLDKSGLPSDRFFAERPEGSVSTLKIQRTQQEDSAVYLCASSAFEGSSYEQYFGPGTRLTVT.

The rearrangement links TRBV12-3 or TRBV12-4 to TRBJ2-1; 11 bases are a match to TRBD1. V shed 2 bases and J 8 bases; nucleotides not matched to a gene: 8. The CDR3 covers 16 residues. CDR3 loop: CASSLSRTGGRHEQFF. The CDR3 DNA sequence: TGTGCCAGCAGTTTATCGAGGACAGGGGGCCGACATGAGCAGTTCTTC.

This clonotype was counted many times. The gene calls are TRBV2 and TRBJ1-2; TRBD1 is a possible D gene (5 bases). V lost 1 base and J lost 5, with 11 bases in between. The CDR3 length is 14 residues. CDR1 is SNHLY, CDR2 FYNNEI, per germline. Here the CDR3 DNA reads TGTGCCAGCAGTGAAGGGGGGGAAGTGTATGGCTACACCTTC. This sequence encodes CASSEGGEVYGYTF.

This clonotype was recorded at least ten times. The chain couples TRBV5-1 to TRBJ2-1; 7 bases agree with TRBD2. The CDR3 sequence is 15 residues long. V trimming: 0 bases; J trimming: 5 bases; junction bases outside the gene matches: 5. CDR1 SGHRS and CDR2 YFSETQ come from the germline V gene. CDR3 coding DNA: TGCGCCAGCAGCTTGGGGCTAGCGGACGACAATGAGCAGTTCTTC. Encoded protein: CASSLGLADDNEQFF.

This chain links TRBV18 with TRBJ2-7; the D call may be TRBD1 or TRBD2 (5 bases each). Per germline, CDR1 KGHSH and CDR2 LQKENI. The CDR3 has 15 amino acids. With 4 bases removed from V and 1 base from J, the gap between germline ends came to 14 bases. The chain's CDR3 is CASSQLPGPSYEQYF. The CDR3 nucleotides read TGTGCCAGCTCACAACTTCCGGGACCATCCTACGAGCAGTACTTC.

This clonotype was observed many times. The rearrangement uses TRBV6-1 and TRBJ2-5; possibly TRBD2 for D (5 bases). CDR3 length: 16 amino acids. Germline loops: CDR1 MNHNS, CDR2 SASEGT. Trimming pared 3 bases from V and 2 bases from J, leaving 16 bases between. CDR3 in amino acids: CASSEWVSGVQETQYF. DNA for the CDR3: TGTGCCAGCAGTGAGTGGGTATCCGGGGTTCAAGAGACCCAGTACTTC.

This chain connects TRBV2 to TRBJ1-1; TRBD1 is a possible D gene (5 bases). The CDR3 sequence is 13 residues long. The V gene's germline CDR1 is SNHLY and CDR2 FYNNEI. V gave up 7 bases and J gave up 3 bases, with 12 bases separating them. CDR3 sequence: CASTYRGYTEAFF. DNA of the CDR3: TGTGCCAGCACTTACCGGGGCTACACTGAAGCTTTCTTT.

CDR3 bases: TGTGCCAGCAGTTTATCACCCGGGGACAGGGGAAAAGCTTTCTTT. This codes for CASSLSPGDRGKAFF. This chain connects TRBV27 to TRBJ1-1; TRBD1 matches 10 bases. Unmatched junction bases numbered 7, after V lost 0 bases and J lost 9 bases. Germline CDR1 MNHEY, CDR2 SMNVEV (reference sequence). The CDR3 totals 15 residues.

The CDR3 region is CASSILENTEAFF. The CDR3 coding sequence is TGTGCCAGTAGTATTCTCGAAAACACTGAAGCTTTCTTT. The chain uses TRBV19 and TRBJ1-1; D is undetermined. V lost 3 bases to trimming and J lost 2 bases, with 7 bases between them. The V gene's germline CDR1 is LNHDA and CDR2 SQIVND (reference sequence). CDR3 length: 13 residues.

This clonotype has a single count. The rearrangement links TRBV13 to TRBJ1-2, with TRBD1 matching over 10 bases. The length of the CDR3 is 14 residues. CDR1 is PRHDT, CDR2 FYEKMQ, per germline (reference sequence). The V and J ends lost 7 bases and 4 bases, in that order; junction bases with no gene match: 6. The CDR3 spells CASTPWTGGYGYTF. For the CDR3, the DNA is TGTGCCAGCACCCCCTGGACAGGGGGCTATGGCTACACCTTC.

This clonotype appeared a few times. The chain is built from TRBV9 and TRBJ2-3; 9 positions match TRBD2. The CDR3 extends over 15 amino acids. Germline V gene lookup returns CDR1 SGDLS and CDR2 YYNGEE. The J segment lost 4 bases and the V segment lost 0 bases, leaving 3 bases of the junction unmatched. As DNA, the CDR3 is TGTGCCAGCAGCGTAGTACTAGCGGGCCCAGATACGCAGTATTTT. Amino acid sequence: CASSVVLAGPDTQYF.

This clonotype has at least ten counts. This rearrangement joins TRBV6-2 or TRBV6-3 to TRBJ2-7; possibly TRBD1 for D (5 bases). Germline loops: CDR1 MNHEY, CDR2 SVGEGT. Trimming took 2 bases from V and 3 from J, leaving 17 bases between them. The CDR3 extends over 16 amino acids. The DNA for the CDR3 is TGTGCCAGCAGTTACCAACCGAGGCAGGGTGACTACGAGCAGTACTTC. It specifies CASSYQPRQGDYEQYF.

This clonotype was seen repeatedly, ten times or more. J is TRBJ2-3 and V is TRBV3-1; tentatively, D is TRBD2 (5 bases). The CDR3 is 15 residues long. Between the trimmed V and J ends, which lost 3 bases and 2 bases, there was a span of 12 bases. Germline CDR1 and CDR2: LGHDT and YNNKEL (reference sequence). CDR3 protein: CASSHYGEATDTQYF. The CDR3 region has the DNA TGTGCCAGCAGCCATTACGGGGAAGCCACAGATACGCAGTATTTT.

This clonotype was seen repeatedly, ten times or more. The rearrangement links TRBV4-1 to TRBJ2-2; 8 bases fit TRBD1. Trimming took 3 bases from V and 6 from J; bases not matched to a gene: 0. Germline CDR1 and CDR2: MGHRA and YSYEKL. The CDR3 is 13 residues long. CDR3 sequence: CASSQDRAGELFF. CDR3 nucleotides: TGCGCCAGCAGCCAGGACAGGGCCGGGGAGCTGTTTTTT.

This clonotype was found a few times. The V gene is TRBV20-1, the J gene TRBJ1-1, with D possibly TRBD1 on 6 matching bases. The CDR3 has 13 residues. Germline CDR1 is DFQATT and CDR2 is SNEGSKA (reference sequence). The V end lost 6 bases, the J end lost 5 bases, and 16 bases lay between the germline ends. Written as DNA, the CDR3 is TGCAGTGCAAGAACAGGTCAGGGGACTGAAGCTTTCTTT. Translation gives CSARTGQGTEAFF.

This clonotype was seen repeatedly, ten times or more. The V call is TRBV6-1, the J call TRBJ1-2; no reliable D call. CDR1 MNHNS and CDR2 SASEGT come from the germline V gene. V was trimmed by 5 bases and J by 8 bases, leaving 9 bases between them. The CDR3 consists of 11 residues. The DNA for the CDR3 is TGTGCCAGCAGTCCGGGGTTGGGCTACACCTTC. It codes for CASSPGLGYTF.

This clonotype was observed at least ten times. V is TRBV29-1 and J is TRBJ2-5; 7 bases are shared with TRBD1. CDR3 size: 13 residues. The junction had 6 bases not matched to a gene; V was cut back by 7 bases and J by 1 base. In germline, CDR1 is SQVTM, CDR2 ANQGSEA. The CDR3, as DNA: TGCAGCGCCCATACAGGGGCCCAAGAGACCCAGTACTTC. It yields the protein CSAHTGAQETQYF.

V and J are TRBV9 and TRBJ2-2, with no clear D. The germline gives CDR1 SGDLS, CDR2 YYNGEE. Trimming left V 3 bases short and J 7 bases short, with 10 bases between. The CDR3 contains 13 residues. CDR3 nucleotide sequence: TGTGCCAGCAGCGCCTCTCGGCGCGGGGAGCTGTTTTTT. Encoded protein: CASSASRRGELFF.

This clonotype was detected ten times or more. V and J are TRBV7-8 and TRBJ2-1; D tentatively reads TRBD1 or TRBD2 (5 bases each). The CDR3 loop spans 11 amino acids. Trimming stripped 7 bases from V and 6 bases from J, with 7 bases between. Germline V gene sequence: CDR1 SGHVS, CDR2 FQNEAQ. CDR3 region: CASTGLNEQFF. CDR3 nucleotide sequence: TGTGCCAGCACGGGGCTCAATGAGCAGTTCTTC. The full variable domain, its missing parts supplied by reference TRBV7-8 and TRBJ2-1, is GAGVSQSPRYKVAKRGQDVALRCDPISGHVSLFWYQQALGQGPEFLTYFQNEAQLDKSGLPSDRFFAERPEGSVSTLKIQRTQQEDSAVYLCASTGLNEQFFGPGTRLTVL.

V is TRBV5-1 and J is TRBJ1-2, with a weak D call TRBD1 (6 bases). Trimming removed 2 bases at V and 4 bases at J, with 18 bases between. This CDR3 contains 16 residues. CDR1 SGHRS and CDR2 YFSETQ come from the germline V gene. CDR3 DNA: TGCGCCAGCAGCTTACAGACAGGATCTCGAATCTATGGCTACACCTTC. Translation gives CASSLQTGSRIYGYTF.

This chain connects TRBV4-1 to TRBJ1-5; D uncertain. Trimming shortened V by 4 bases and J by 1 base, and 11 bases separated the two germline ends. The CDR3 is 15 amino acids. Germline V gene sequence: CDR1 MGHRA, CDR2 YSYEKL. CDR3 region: CASSPNAASNQPQHF. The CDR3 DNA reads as TGCGCCAGCAGCCCTAATGCAGCGAGCAATCAGCCCCAGCATTTT.

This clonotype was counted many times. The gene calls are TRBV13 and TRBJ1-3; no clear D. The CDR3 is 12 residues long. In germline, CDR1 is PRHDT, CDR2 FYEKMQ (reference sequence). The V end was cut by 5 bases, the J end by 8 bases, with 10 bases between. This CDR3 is CASSETPDTIYF. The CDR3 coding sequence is TGTGCCAGCAGCGAGACTCCTGACACCATATATTTT. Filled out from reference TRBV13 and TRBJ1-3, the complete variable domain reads AAGVIQSPRHLIKEKRETATLKCYPIPRHDTVYWYQQGPGQDPQFLISFYEKMQSDKGSIPDRFSAQQFSDYHSELNMSSLELGDSALYFCASSETPDTIYFGEGSWLTVV.

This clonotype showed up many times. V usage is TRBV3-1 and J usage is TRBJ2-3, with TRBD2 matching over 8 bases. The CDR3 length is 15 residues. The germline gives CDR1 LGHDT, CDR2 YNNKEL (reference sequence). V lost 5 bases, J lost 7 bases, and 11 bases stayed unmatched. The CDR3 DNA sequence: TGTGCCAGCAGCTCCAGGGAGCGGGGGTTCAATACGCAGTATTTT. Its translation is CASSSRERGFNTQYF.

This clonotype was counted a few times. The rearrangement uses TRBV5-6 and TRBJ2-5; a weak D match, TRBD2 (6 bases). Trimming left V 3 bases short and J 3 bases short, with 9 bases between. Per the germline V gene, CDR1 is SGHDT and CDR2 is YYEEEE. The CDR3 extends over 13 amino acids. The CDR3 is CASSWDSEETQYF. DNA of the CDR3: TGTGCCAGCAGCTGGGACTCCGAAGAGACCCAGTACTTC.

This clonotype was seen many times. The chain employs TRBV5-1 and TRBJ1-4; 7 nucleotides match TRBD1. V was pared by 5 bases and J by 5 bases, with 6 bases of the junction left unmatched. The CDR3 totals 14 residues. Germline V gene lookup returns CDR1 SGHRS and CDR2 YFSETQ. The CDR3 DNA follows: TGCGCCAGCAGTCAGGGGACAGCCAATGAAAAACTGTTTTTT. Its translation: CASSQGTANEKLFF.

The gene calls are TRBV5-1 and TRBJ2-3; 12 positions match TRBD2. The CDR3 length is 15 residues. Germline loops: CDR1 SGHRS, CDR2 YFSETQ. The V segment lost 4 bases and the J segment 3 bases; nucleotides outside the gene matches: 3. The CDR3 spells CASSPTSGRTDTQYF. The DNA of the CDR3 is TGCGCCAGCAGCCCTACTAGCGGGAGGACAGATACGCAGTATTTT.

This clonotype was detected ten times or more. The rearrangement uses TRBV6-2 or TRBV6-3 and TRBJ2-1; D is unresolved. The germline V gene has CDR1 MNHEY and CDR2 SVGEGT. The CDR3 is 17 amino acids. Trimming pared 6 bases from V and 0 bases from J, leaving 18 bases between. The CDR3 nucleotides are TGTGCCAGCAGGCCCCGGAATCGGTTAAGCTCCTACAATGAGCAGTTCTTC. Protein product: CASRPRNRLSSYNEQFF.